The source of this TCR beta chain is a study of blood T cells in healthy people across ages. Combining a sample-barcoded 5' primer with a J-beta primer mix, a second PCR ran for 7 to 11 cycles. Via MiXCR, TCRdb re-called the 5' RACE reads, giving one row per CDR3 protein. Of hundreds of thousands of distinct CDR3 sequences listed, about 40% are singletons. This CDR3 has 15 residues. The ends lost 6 bases at V and 0 bases at J; junction bases unmatched: 6. This sequence joins TRBV12-3 or TRBV12-4 and TRBJ2-7; 9 nucleotides agree with TRBD1. Source material: blood. The TCR was taken from a woman aged 60 to 75 in good health. CDR3 amino acids: CASRVGQGFSYEQYF. CDR3 sequence (DNA): TGTGCCAGCAGAGTAGGACAGGGGTTCTCCTACGAGCAGTACTTC.